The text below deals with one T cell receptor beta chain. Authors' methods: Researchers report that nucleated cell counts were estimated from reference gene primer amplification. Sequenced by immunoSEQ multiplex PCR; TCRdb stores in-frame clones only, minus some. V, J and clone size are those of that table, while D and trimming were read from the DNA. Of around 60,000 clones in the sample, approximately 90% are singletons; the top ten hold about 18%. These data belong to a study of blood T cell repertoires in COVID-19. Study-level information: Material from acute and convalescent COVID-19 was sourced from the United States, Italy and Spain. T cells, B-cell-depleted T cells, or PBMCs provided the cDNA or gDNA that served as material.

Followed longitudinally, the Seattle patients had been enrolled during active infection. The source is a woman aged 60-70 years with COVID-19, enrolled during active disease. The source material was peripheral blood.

Written as DNA, the CDR3 is TGTGCCAGCAGCTCGTACCAAGAGACCCAGTACTTC. This gives the protein CASSSYQETQYF. The chain carries TRBV7-2 and TRBJ2-5; D is ambiguous. V shed 4 bases and J shed 0 bases, with 3 bases lying between them. CDR1 and CDR2 from the germline V gene are SGHTA and FQGNSA. This CDR3 is 12 amino acids long.